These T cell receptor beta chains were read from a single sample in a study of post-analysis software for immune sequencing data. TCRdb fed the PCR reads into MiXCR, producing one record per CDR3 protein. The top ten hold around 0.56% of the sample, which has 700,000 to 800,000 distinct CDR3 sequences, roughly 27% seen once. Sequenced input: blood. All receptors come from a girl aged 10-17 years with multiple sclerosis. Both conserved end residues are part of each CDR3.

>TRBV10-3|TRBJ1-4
CAISPDRTTNEKLFF
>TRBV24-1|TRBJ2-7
CATKPGHRTVWEQYF
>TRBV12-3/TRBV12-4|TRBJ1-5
CASSFASNQPQHF
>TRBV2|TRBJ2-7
CASSGIGTGSGEQYF
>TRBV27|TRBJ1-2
CASSPEGAGLYGYTF
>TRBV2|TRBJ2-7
CARGGTGVSYEQYF
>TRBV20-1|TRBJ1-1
CSPLEGLTEAFF
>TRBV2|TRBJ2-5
CASVFSSPGETQYF
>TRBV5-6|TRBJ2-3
CASSLVVAVHTDTQYF
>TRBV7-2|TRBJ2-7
CASSRSRDSEQYF
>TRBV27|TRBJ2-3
CASSFRGITDTQYF
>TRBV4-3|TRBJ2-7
CANSHGTEFTYEQYF
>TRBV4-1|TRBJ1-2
CASSQPDGALLYGYTF
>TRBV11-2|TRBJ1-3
CASSRTGAGNTIYF
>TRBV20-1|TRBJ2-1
CSARIGYNEQFF
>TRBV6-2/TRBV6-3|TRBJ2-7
CASSYSYTGNYEQYF
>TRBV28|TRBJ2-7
CASSPLAESSYEQYF
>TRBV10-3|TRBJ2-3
CATGLVGTDTQYF
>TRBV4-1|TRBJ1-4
CASSRLDRATEKLFF
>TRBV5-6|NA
CASSQDPGLVSPYEQYF
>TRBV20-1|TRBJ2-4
CSAAPPPREAKNIQYF
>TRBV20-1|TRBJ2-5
CSASAGKETQYF
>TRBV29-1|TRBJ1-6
CSALFAAGGNSPLHF
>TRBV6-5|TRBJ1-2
CASTRPDSPYGYTF
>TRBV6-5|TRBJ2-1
CASSYPGANEQFF
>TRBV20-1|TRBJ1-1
CSANGMSGENTEAFF
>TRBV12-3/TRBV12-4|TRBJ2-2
CASRDKNTGELFF
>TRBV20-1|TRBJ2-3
CSARDSGESTDTQYF
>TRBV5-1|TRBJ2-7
CASSLEDEQYF
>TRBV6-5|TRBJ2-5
CASSYRGYGDNEQYF
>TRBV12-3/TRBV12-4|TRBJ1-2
CASSSPDRGYGYTF
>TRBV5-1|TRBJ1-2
CASSSVPGGYTF
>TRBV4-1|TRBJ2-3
CASSQDGEHSSDTQYF